This T cell receptor beta chain was profiled in a study of cytomegalovirus exposure and HLA in healthy donors. The overall study: Findings of an earlier analysis included some 110 million unique TCR beta sequences from roughly 200 million T cells.

Points on this clone: Its antigen is not known.

Study outcomes and limitations: In a later analysis, HLA-associated TCR beta chains were more clonally expanded than equally common others. Reports indicated that the classifier achieved high specificity and sensitivity in diagnosing cytomegalovirus status. In a later analysis, TCR association rates varied by HLA locus: DRB1 most, HLA-C fewest.

The PCR had 60 Vbeta and 13 Jbeta primers. Sequencing was performed with immunoSEQ multiplex PCR; in TCRdb, only in-frame clones are kept and a portion is missing. This table holds some 200,000 clones, approximately 80% found once. The receptor was derived from a woman younger than 35 in good health and CMV-seronegative. The specimen sequenced was PBMCs.

The CDR3 region has the DNA TGTGCCAGCAGTTACGCCTGGCGGGAAACCTACAATGAGCAGTTCTTC. Its translation is CASSYAWRETYNEQFF. J is TRBJ2-1 and V is TRBV6-5; tentative D call: TRBD2 (6 bases). V lost 2 bases and J 2 bases, leaving 13 bases between the germline ends. Looked up from germline, CDR1 is MNHEY and CDR2 is SVGAGI. CDR3 length: 16 residues.